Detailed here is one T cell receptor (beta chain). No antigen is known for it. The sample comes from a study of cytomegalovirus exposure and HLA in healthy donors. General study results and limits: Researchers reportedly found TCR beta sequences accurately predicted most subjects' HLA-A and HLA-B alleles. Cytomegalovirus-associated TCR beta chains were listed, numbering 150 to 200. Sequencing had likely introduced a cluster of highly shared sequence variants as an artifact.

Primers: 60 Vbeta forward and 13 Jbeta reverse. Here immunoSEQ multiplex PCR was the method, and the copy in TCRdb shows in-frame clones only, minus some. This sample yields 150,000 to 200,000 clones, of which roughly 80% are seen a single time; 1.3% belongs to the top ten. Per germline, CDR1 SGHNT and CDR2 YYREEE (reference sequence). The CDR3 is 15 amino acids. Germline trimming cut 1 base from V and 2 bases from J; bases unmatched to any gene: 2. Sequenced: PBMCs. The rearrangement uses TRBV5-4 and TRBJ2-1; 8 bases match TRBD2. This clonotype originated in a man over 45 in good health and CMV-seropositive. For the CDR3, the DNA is TGTGCCAGCAGCTTGATGCGGGGGGCCTACAATGAGCAGTTCTTC. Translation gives CASSLMRGAYNEQFF.